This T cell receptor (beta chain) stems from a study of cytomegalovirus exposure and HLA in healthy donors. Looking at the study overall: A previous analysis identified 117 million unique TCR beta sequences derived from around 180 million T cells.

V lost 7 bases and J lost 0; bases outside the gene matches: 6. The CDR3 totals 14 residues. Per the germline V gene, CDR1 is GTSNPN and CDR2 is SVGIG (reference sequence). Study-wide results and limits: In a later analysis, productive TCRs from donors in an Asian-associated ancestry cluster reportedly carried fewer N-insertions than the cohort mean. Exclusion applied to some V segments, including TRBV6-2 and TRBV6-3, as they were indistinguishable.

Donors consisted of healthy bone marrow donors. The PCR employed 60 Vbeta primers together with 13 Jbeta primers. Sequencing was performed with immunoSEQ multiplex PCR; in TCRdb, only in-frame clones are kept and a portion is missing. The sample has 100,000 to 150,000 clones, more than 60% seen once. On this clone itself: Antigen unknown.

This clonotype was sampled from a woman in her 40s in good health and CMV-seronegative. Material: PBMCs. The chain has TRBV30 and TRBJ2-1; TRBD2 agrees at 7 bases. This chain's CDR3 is CASSRGSSYNEQFF. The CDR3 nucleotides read TGTGCCTCCTCGCGGGGGAGCTCCTACAATGAGCAGTTCTTC. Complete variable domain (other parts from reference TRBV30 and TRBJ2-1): SQTIHQWPATLVQPVGSPLSLECTVEGTSNPNLYWYRQAAGRGLQLLFYSVGIGQISSEVPQNLSASRPQDRQFILSSKKLLLSDSGFYLCASSRGSSYNEQFFGPGTRLTVL.